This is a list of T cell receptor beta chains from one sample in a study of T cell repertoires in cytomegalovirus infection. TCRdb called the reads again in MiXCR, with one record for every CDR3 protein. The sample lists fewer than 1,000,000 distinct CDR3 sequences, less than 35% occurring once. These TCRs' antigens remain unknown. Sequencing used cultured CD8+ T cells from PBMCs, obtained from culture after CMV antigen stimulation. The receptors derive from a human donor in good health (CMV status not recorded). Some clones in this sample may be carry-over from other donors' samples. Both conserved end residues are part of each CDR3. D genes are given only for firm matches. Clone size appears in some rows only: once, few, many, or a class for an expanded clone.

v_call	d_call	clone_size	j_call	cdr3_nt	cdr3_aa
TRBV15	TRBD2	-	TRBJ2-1	TGTGCCACCAGCCGGAGGACTAGCGGGGGGGAGCAGTTCTTC	CATSRRTSGGEQFF
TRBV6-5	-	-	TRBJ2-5	TGTGCCAGCAGTTACTCGAAGTGGGGGCGGAGCCAAGAAGAGACCCAGTACTTC	CASSYSKWGRSQEETQYF
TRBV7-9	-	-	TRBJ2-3	TGTGCCAGCAGCCCTTCGGACAGCCCCACAGATACGCAGTATTTT	CASSPSDSPTDTQYF
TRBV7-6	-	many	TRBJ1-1	TGTGCCAGCAGCTTAGCTTCGCGGCCAGGGTATCACACTGAAGCTTTCTTT	CASSLASRPGYHTEAFF
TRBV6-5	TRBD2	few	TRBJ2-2	TGTGCCAGCAGGCCACCCCCGGGACTAGCGGGGGGCCGTACCGGGGAGCTGTTTTTT	CASRPPPGLAGGRTGELFF
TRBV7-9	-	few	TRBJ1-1	TGTGCCGGCCGGGACGGAAGGTTTGAAGCTTTCTTT	CAGRDGRFEAFF
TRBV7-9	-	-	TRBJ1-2	TGTGCCAGCAGCTTTTTAGGGGACCATGGCTACACCTTC	CASSFLGDHGYTF
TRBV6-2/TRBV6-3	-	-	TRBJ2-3	TGTGCCAGCAGTCCTGGGGGGATCCCCACAGATACGCAGTATTTT	CASSPGGIPTDTQYF
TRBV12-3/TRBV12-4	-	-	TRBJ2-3	TGTGCCAGCAGTTTCAGAACGGCGACTCCGCTTTCAACAGATACGCAGTATTTT	CASSFRTATPLSTDTQYF
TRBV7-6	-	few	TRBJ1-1	TGTGCCAGCAGCTCCGCACGGGGTGAAGCTTTCTTT	CASSSARGEAFF
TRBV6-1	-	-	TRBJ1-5	TGTGCCAGCTTCTTAGGGGTTGTTAATCAGCCCCAGCATTTT	CASFLGVVNQPQHF
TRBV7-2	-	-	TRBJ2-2	TGTGCCAGCAGCGACCACAGGGTCAGATGGGGGGAGCTGTTTTTT	CASSDHRVRWGELFF
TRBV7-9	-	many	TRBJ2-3	TGTGCCAGCAGCTCCGCCCATACGCAGTATTTT	CASSSAHTQYF
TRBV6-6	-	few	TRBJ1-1	TGTGCCAGCAGAAAGGAGGGGTGGGACACTGAAGCTTTCTTT	CASRKEGWDTEAFF
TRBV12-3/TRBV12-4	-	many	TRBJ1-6	TGTGCCAGCAGTTTAGGAGGGGCGTATAATTCACCCCTCCACTTT	CASSLGGAYNSPLHF
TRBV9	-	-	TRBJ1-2	TGTGCCAGCAGCGCTACTTCAGGGTACTATGGCTACACCTTC	CASSATSGYYGYTF
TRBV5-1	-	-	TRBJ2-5	TGCACCAGCAGCTTTCTCTTTAACGCCCAAGAGACCCAGTACTTC	CTSSFLFNAQETQYF
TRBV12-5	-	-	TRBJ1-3	TGTGCTAGTGTTTCCCGGGGGGTACTCTCTGGAAACACCATATATTTT	CASVSRGVLSGNTIYF
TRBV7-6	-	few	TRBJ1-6	TGTGCCAGCAGCCCCAGCTCTGGGGGGCCCAATTCACCCCTCCACTTT	CASSPSSGGPNSPLHF
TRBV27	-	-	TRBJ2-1	TGTGCCAGCAGATTACAGGGGAGCGGGAATGAGCAGTTCTTC	CASRLQGSGNEQFF
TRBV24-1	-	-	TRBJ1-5	TGTGCCACCAGTGAACGGGGCAATCAGCCCCAGCATTTT	CATSERGNQPQHF
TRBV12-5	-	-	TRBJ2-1	TGTGCTAGTGGTTTGGCAGGGATCCCCTACAATGAGCAGTTCTTC	CASGLAGIPYNEQFF
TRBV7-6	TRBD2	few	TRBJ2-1	TGTGCCAGCAGCTTAGCTGGGACTAGTTTTTTCAATGAGCAGTTCTTC	CASSLAGTSFFNEQFF
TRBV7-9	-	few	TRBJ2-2	TGTGCCAGCAGCTTAGGCATGGTCGGGGAGCTGTTTTTT	CASSLGMVGELFF
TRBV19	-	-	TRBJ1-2	TGTGCCACCGCTCGGGGGGGAGGTTTTTATGGCTACACCTTC	CATARGGGFYGYTF
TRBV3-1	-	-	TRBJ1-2	TGTGCCAGCAGCCCGCTCACAGGGATCAACTATGGCTACACCTTC	CASSPLTGINYGYTF
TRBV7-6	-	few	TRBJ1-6	TGTGCCAGCAGCTTGGACACAGCTTATTCACCCCTCCACTTT	CASSLDTAYSPLHF
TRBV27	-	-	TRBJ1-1	TGTGCCAGCAGTTTATTTCAGGGAGGAAAGACTGAAGCTTTCTTT	CASSLFQGGKTEAFF
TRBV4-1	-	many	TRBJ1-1	TGCGCCAGCAGCCAAGCGGAACTCGGGATGAACACTGAAGCTTTCTTT	CASSQAELGMNTEAFF
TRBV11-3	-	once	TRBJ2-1	TGTGCCAGCAGCTTAATGGAGGGTAGATCCTACAATGAGCAGTTCTTC	CASSLMEGRSYNEQFF
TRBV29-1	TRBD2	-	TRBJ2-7	TGCAGCGTTGCACCGGGACTAGCGTACGAGCAGTACTTC	CSVAPGLAYEQYF
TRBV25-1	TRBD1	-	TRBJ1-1	TGTGCCAGCGGCCTCACAGGGGTGAACACTGAAGCTTTCTTT	CASGLTGVNTEAFF
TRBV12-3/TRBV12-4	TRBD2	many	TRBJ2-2	TGTGCCAGCAGTCCGACGGGGGGTATACGCGGGGAGCTGTTTTTT	CASSPTGGIRGELFF
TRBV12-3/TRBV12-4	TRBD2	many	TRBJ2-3	TGTGCCAGCAGTCTACCTACTAGCGGGGGGGCGACAGATACGCAGTATTTT	CASSLPTSGGATDTQYF
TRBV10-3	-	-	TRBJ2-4	TGTGCCATCAGTGGGGCAGGGGAGGCCAAAAACATTCAGTACTTC	CAISGAGEAKNIQYF
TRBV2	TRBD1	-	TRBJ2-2	TGTGCCACATCCTGGGGACAGGACACCGGGGAGCTGTTTTTT	CATSWGQDTGELFF
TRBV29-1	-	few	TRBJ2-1	TGCAGCGTTGAAGATGGAGGGTTTCACAATGAGCAGTTCTTC	CSVEDGGFHNEQFF
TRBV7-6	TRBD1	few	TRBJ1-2	TGTGCCAGCAGCTTAGGGAGACAGGGAATTGCTGGCTACACCTTC	CASSLGRQGIAGYTF
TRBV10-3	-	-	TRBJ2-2	TGTGCCATCAGTGGAGAACCGAATATCGGGGAGCTGTTTTTT	CAISGEPNIGELFF
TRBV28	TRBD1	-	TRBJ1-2	TGTGCCAGCAGTTTATTTAGAGACAGGGGACATGGCTACACCTTC	CASSLFRDRGHGYTF
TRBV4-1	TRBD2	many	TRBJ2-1	TGCGCCAGCAGCCACGGGCGGGGGGGCATTGAGCAGTTCTTC	CASSHGRGGIEQFF
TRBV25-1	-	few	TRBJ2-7	TGTGCCAGCAGTGAATTCGACTACGAGCAGTACTTC	CASSEFDYEQYF
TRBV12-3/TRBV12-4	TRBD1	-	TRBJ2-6	TGTGCCAGCAGTCTCGGGGACAGGACTTTCTCTGGGGCCAACGTCCTGACTTTC	CASSLGDRTFSGANVLTF
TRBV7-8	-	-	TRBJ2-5	TGTGCCAGCAGCCCCGACACAGGATGGGAAGAGACCCAGTACTTC	CASSPDTGWEETQYF
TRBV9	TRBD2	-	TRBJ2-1	TGTGCCAGCAGCGTAGCATCGGGGGGGGATGAGCAGTTCTTC	CASSVASGGDEQFF
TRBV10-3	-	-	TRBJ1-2	TGTGCCATCAGTGAGTCTGGGAGCGGCTACACCTTC	CAISESGSGYTF
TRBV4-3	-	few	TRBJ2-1	TGCGCCAGCAGCCAAGATTCGAGACAGGAGGGGGGGGAGCAGTTCTTC	CASSQDSRQEGGEQFF
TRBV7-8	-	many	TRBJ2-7	TGTGCCAGCAGCTTCAGACCTAACTACGAGCAGTACTTC	CASSFRPNYEQYF
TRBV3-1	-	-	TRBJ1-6	TGTGCCAGCAGCCAAGAATTGGGGAGCTCCTATAATTCACCCCTCCACTTT	CASSQELGSSYNSPLHF
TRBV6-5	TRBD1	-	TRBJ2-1	TGTGCCACCGGGACAGGGTCTTCCAATGAGCAGTTCTTC	CATGTGSSNEQFF
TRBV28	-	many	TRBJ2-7	TGTGCCAGCAGTTATCCACACGACTCCTACGAGCAGTACTTC	CASSYPHDSYEQYF
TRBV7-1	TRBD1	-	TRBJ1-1	TGTGCCAGCACCTACGGACAGGTTAGGGAAGCTTTCTTT	CASTYGQVREAFF
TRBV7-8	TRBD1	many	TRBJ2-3	TGTGCCAGCAGCTTAGCGGAGACAGGGCCCATCACAGATACGCAGTATTTT	CASSLAETGPITDTQYF
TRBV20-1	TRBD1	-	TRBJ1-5	TGCAGTGCAACTCGTAATCGGGACAGGGGGTATCAGCCCCAGCATTTT	CSATRNRDRGYQPQHF
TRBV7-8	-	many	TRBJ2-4	TGTGCCAGCAGCTTAGGCTCTGGGCTAGCCAAAAACATTCAGTACTTC	CASSLGSGLAKNIQYF
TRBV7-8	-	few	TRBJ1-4	TGTGCCAGCAGCTTATCGGGGCAGGGGCGTAATGAAAAACTGTTTTTT	CASSLSGQGRNEKLFF
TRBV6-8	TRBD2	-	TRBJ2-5	TGTGCCAGCAATCCTAGCGGGGGCTCACAAGAGACCCAGTACTTC	CASNPSGGSQETQYF
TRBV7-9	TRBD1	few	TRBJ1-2	TGTGCCAGCAGCTTATCGAATACAGGGGCGCATGGCTACACCTTC	CASSLSNTGAHGYTF
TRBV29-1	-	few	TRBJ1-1	TGCAGCGCCGAAGACAGCGTGAACACTGAAGCTTTCTTT	CSAEDSVNTEAFF
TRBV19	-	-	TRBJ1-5	TGTGCCAGTAGATGGGGGGACAAAGGCAATCAGCCCCAGCATTTT	CASRWGDKGNQPQHF